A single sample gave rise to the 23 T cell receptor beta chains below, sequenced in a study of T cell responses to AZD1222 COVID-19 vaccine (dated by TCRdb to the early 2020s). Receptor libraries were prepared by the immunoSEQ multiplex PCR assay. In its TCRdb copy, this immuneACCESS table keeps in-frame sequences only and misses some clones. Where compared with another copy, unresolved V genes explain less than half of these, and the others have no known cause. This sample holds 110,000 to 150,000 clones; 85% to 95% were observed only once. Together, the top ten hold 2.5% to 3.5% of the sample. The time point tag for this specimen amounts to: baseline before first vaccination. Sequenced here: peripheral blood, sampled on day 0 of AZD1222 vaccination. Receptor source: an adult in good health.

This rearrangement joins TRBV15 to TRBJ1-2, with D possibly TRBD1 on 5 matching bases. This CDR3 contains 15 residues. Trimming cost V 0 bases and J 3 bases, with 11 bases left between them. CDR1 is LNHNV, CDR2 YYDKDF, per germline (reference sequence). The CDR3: CATSRDTGSYYGYTF. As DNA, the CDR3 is TGTGCCACCAGCAGAGATACAGGCAGCTACTATGGCTACACCTTC.

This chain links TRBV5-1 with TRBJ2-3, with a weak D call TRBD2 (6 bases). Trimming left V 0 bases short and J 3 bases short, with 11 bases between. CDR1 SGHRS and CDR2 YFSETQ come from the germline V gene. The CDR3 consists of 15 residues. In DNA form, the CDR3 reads TGCGCCAGCAGCTTGGATCTAGGAGGGACAGATACGCAGTATTTT. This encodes CASSLDLGGTDTQYF. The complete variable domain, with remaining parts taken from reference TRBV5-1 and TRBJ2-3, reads KAGVTQTPRYLIKTRGQQVTLSCSPISGHRSVSWYQQTPGQGLQFLFEYFSETQRNKGNFPGRFSGRQFSNSRSEMNVSTLELGDSALYLCASSLDLGGTDTQYFGPGTRLTVL.

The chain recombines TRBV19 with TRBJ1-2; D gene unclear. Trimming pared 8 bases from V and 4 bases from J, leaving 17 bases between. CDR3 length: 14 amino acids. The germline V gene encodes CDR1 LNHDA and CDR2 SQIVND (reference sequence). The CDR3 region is CASGSNTAPYGYTF. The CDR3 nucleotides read TGTGCCAGTGGTTCAAACACAGCTCCCTATGGCTACACCTTC.

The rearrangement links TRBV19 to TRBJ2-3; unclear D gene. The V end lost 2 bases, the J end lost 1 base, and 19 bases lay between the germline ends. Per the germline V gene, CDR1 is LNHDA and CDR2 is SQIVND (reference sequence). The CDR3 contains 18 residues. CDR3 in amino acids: CASSITWAIGARTDTQYF. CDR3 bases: TGTGCCAGTAGTATAACCTGGGCCATTGGAGCACGCACAGATACGCAGTATTTT.

The CDR3 sequence: CASSLSGLLEGYGYTF. In DNA, the CDR3 is TGCGCCAGCAGCCTTTCTGGCCTTCTTGAGGGCTATGGCTACACCTTC. The chain uses TRBV4-1 and TRBJ1-2; no firm D call. CDR1 is MGHRA and CDR2 is YSYEKL in the germline V gene. Trimming took off 4 bases at V and 4 bases at J, with 19 bases between the two ends. The CDR3 is made up of 16 amino acids.

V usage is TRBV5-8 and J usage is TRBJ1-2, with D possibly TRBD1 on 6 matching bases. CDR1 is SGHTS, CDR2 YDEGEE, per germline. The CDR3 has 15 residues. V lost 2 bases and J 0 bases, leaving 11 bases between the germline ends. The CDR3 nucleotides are TGTGCCAGCAGCTTCGACAGGCAAGCTAACTATGGCTACACCTTC. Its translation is CASSFDRQANYGYTF.

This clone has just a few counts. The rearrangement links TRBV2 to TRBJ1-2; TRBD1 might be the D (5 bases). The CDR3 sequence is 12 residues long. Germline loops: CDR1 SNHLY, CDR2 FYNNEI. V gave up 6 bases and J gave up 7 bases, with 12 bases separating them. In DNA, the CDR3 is TGTGCCAGCAGGATGGAGGGGTTTGGCTACACCTTC. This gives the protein CASRMEGFGYTF.

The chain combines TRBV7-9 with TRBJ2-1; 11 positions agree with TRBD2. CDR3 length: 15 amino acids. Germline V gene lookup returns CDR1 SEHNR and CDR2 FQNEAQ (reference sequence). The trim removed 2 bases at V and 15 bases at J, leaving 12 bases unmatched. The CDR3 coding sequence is TGTGCCAGCAGCTTACCGACTAGCGGGAACCCTTGCCTGTTCTTC. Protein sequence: CASSLPTSGNPCLFF.

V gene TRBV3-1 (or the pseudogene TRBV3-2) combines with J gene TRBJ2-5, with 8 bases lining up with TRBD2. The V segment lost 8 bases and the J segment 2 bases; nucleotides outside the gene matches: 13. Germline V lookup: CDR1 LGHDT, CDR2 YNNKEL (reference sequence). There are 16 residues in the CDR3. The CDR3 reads CASQWVAGGVQETQYF. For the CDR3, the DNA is TGTGCCAGCCAATGGGTGGCGGGGGGAGTACAAGAGACCCAGTACTTC.

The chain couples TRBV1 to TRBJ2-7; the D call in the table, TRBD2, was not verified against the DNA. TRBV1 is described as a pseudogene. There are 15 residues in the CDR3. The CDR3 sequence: CTPPTSSGKSYEQYF. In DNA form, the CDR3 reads TGCACCCCTCCAACATCTAGCGGGAAGTCCTACGAGCAGTACTTC.

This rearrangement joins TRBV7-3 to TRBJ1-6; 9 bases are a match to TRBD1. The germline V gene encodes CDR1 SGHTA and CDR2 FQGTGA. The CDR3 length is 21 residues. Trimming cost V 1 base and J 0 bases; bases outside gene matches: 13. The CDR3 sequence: CASSLIGWRQGDSSYNSPLHF. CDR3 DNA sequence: TGTGCCAGCAGCTTAATTGGGTGGAGACAGGGGGATAGCTCCTATAATTCACCCCTCCACTTT.

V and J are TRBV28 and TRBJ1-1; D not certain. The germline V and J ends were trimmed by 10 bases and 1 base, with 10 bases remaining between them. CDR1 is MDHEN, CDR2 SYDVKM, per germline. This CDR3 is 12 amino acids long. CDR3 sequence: CATSLQNTEAFF. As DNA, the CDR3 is TGTGCCACCTCTCTCCAGAACACTGAAGCTTTCTTT.

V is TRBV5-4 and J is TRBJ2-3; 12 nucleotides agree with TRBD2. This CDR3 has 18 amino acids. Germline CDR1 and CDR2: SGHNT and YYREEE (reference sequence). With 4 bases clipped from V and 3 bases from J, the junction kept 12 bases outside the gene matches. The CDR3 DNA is TGTGCCAGCAGCCCCGGACAGGGAACTAGCGGGAGGACAGATACGCAGTATTTT. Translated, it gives CASSPGQGTSGRTDTQYF.

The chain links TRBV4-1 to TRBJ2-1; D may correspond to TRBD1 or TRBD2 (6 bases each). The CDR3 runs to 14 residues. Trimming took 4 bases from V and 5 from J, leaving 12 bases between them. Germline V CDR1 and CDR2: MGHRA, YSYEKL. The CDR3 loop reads CASSRGGRDNEQFF. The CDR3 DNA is TGCGCCAGCAGCCGTGGGGGGCGCGACAATGAGCAGTTCTTC.

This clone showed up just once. CDR3 coding DNA: TGTGCCAGCAGGGGACTAGCGGACACCGGGGAGCTGTTTTTT. This encodes CASRGLADTGELFF. The chain joins TRBV2 to TRBJ2-2; 11 positions agree with TRBD2. Losses at the gene ends were 6 bases for V and 3 bases for J; bases not matched to a gene: 0. The CDR3 has 14 residues. CDR1 and CDR2 (germline): SNHLY, FYNNEI.

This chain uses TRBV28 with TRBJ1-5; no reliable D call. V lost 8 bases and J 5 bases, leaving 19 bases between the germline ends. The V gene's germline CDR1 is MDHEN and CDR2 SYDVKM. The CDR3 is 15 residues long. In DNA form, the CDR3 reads TGTGCCAGCTCTTCGGAAGACCTAAGGTATCAGCCCCAGCATTTT. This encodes CASSSEDLRYQPQHF.

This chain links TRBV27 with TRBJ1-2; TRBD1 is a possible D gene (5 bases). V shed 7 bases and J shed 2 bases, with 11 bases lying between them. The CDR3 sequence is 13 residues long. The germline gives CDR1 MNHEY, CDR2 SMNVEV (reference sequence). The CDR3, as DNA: TGTGCCAGCACACCGGGACGGAACTATGGCTACACCTTC. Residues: CASTPGRNYGYTF.

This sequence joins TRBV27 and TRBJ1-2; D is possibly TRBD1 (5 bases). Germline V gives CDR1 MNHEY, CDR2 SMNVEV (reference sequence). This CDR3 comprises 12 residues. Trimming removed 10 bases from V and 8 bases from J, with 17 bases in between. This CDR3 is CATRRGAGGYTF. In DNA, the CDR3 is TGTGCCACCCGGAGAGGGGCCGGCGGCTACACCTTC.

CDR3 residues: CASSDPTYNEQFF. CDR3 nucleotides: TGTGCCAGCAGTGACCCTACCTACAATGAGCAGTTCTTC. The chain recombines TRBV2 with TRBJ2-1; D is unclear. The ends were cut back, 3 bases at V and 2 bases at J, with 5 bases in the middle. CDR3 length: 13 residues. CDR1 and CDR2 from the germline V gene are SNHLY and FYNNEI.

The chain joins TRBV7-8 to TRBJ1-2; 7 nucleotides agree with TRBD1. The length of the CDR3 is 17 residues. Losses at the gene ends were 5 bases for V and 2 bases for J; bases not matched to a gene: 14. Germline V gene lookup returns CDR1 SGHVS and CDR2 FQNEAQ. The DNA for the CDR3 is TGTGCCAGCAGCCGAGGACAGGAAAGGCGAGGGAACTATGGCTACACCTTC. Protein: CASSRGQERRGNYGYTF.

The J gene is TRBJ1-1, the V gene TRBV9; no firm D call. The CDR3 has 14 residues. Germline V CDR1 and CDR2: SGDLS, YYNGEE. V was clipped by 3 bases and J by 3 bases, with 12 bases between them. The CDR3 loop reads CASSATSGYTEAFF. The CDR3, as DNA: TGTGCCAGCAGCGCCACAAGTGGATACACTGAAGCTTTCTTT.

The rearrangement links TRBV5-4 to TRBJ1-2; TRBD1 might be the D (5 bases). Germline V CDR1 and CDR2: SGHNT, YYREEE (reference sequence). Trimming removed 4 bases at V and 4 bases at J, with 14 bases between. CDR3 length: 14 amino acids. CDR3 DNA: TGTGCCAGCAGCCAGCAGACAGCAGTCTATGGCTACACCTTC. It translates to CASSQQTAVYGYTF.

In DNA form, the CDR3 reads TGTGCCAGCAGCGAATTCCCGGGACAGTGGGCGCAGTATTTT. It translates to CASSEFPGQWAQYF. This chain links TRBV9 with TRBJ2-3; 7 positions agree with TRBD1. The CDR3 contains 14 residues. CDR1 is SGDLS, CDR2 YYNGEE, per germline. V was pared by 3 bases and J by 10 bases, with 11 bases of the junction left unmatched.